Each of the 24 T cell receptor beta chains below was sequenced from the same sample in a study of T-cell reconstitution after alpha-beta-depleted transplantation in children. Preparation of the TCRbeta library involved a method that used unique molecular identifiers. TCRdb analysed the PCR reads with MiXCR anew, one entry per CDR3 protein. Here the sample spans some 81,000 distinct CDR3 sequences, around an eighth being singletons. The sample was PBMCs, mostly from graft donor cells, taken 180 days after TCRalphabeta/CD19-depleted stem cell transplant. The receptors originated from a male patient aged 2 to 10 who had a stem cell transplant for acute lymphoblastic leukemia, so the T cells may come from the graft donor.

V and J are TRBV3-1 and TRBJ2-7; no reliable D call. V lost 4 bases and J lost 5, with 24 bases in between. Germline CDR1 reads LGHDT; CDR2 reads YNNKEL (reference sequence). This CDR3 has 17 residues. For the CDR3, the DNA is TGTGCCAGCAGCCCCTATGGTAGCTGGAGTCTTCCGGACGAGCAGTACTTC. It yields the protein CASSPYGSWSLPDEQYF.

This clonotype was found many times. The chain has TRBV5-1 and TRBJ1-2, with D uncertain. Trimming pared 0 bases from V and 0 bases from J, leaving 6 bases between. The CDR3 has 14 residues. The V gene's germline CDR1 is SGHRS and CDR2 YFSETQ. DNA for the CDR3: TGCGCCAGCAGCTTGGAAGCAGCTAACTATGGCTACACCTTC. Its translation is CASSLEAANYGYTF.

This clonotype has more than one count but fewer than ten. The gene calls are TRBV6-2 or TRBV6-3 and TRBJ2-1; 12 bases match TRBD2. V was pared by 5 bases and J by 9 bases, with 2 bases of the junction left unmatched. CDR1 MNHEY and CDR2 SVGEGT come from the germline V gene. This CDR3 is 13 amino acids long. The CDR3 sequence: CASSRLAGAEQFF. The CDR3 nucleotides read TGTGCCAGCAGTCGACTAGCGGGAGCTGAGCAGTTCTTC.

This clonotype has just a few counts. The chain carries TRBV6-1 and TRBJ1-5; D ambiguous. This CDR3 is built from 15 residues. CDR1 and CDR2 (germline): MNHNS, SASEGT. With 6 bases removed from V and 3 bases from J, the gap between germline ends came to 15 bases. The CDR3 DNA reads as TGTGCCAGCAGCCCCCTCGGCAGGCCCAATCAGCCCCAGCATTTT. It is translated as CASSPLGRPNQPQHF.

With respect to this clonotype: Likely a read error: the CDR3 ends without its conserved phenylalanine or tryptophan. The V and J genes are TRBV11-2 and TRBJ2-5; possibly TRBD1 for D (6 bases). V was pared by 4 bases and J by 7 bases, with 16 bases between. The CDR3 covers 14 residues. The V gene's germline CDR1 is SGHAT and CDR2 FQNNGV. The DNA for the CDR3 is TGTGCCAGCAGCTCACACAACAGGGTGGGGACCCAGTACCTC. It encodes CASSSHNRVGTQYL.

The chain joins TRBV5-6 to TRBJ2-3; TRBD2 agrees at 9 bases. CDR3 length: 17 amino acids. CDR1 and CDR2 (germline): SGHDT, YYEEEE. V trimming: 4 bases; J trimming: 7 bases; junction bases outside the gene matches: 16. CDR3 sequence reads: CASSPDLSGRGSNTQYF. The CDR3 DNA reads as TGTGCCAGCAGCCCTGACCTTAGCGGGAGAGGTTCAAATACGCAGTATTTT.

This clonotype was counted only a few times. Here the CDR3 DNA reads TGTGCGAGCTCGTTACTAGCGGGAGTAGAGACCCAGTACTTC. Residues: CASSLLAGVETQYF. The chain couples TRBV27 to TRBJ2-5; 11 bases align to TRBD2. CDR3 length: 14 residues. The germline V gene encodes CDR1 MNHEY and CDR2 SMNVEV (reference sequence).

This clonotype was seen only a few times. In nucleotides, the CDR3 is TGTGCCAGCAGTCCCCGGGGGGGGCAGCGAAGCCAGTACTTC. Its translation is CASSPRGGQRSQYF. The V and J genes are TRBV12-3 or TRBV12-4 and TRBJ2-5; 8 bases match TRBD2. J lost 10 bases, V lost 5 bases, and 12 bases had no gene match. The CDR3 extends over 14 amino acids.

Points on this clonotype: Its ends do not fully match the called genes, so a read error is possible. V is TRBV27 and J is TRBJ2-1, with D unresolved. Germline V gives CDR1 MNHEY, CDR2 SMNVEV (reference sequence). CDR3 length: 13 amino acids. For the CDR3, the DNA is TGTGCCAGCACTTTATCGTCCGGATATCAGCAGTTCTTC. Translated, it gives CASTLSSGYQQFF.

The rearrangement links TRBV7-6 to TRBJ2-7; TRBD2 might be the D (7 bases). Trimming took off 5 bases at V and 3 bases at J, with 11 bases between the two ends. The CDR3 has 13 residues. Germline-derived CDR1 and CDR2 are SGHVS and FNYEAQ. CDR3 region: CASSPGGLYEQYF. CDR3 DNA: TGTGCCAGCAGCCCCGGGGGGCTCTACGAGCAGTACTTC.

Sample share makes this clonotype medium-sized. This chain joins TRBV27 and TRBJ2-7; 14 nucleotides align to TRBD2. Germline V gives CDR1 MNHEY, CDR2 SMNVEV (reference sequence). Trimming removed 7 bases from V and 2 bases from J; junction bases left unmatched: 1. This CDR3 spans 14 amino acids. In nucleotides, the CDR3 is TGTGCCAGCAAGGGACTAGCGGGAGCCTACGAGCAGTACTTC. It encodes CASKGLAGAYEQYF.

In this sample, this clonotype turned up a few times. This chain links TRBV5-8 with TRBJ2-1; TRBD2 aligns across 9 bases. With V trimmed by 2 bases and J by 6 bases, 6 bases remained unmatched. From germline, CDR1 is SGHTS and CDR2 YDEGEE. This CDR3 region has 15 residues. The CDR3 nucleotides read TGTGCCAGCAGCTTATTAGCGGGAGTAGGCAATGAGCAGTTCTTC. Translation: CASSLLAGVGNEQFF. The complete variable domain, with remaining parts taken from reference TRBV5-8 and TRBJ2-1, reads EAGVTQSPTHLIKTRGQQATLRCSPISGHTSVYWYQQALGLGLQFLLWYDEGEERNRGNFPPRFSGRQFPNYSSELNVNALELEDSALYLCASSLLAGVGNEQFFGPGTRLTVL.

This clonotype was counted many times. The chain links TRBV7-6 to TRBJ2-2; D unresolved. The CDR3 length is 13 residues. Germline CDR1 reads SGHVS; CDR2 reads FNYEAQ. With 3 bases removed from V and 6 bases from J, the gap between germline ends came to 8 bases. The CDR3 DNA reads as TGTGCCAGCAGCTTGCCAGGCCCCGGGGAGCTGTTTTTT. Amino acid sequence: CASSLPGPGELFF.

This clonotype was recorded at least ten times. The rearrangement joins TRBV20-1 to TRBJ2-5; 9 bases align to TRBD2. The CDR3 loop spans 15 amino acids. The germline V gene has CDR1 DFQATT and CDR2 SNEGSKA (reference sequence). V lost 1 base and J lost 5; bases outside the gene matches: 8. The CDR3 DNA reads as TGCAGTGCTAGAGGACTAGCGGCCGGACTGGAGACCCAGTACTTC. Residues: CSARGLAAGLETQYF.

The chain is built from TRBV11-2 and TRBJ1-1; possibly TRBD1 for D (6 bases). This CDR3 has 15 amino acids. Germline CDR1 and CDR2: SGHAT and FQNNGV. Trimming left V 6 bases short and J 4 bases short, with 18 bases between. The CDR3 sequence: CASRDPAGGRTEAFF. The CDR3 DNA reads TGTGCCAGCAGAGATCCGGCGGGGGGGCGCACTGAAGCTTTCTTT. Complete variable domain (other parts from reference TRBV11-2 and TRBJ1-1): EAGVAQSPRYKIIEKRQSVAFWCNPISGHATLYWYQQILGQGPKLLIQFQNNGVVDDSQLPKDRFSAERLKGVDSTLKIQPAKLEDSAVYLCASRDPAGGRTEAFFGQGTRLTVV.

This clonotype occurred a few times. CDR3 sequence reads: CASSQTGRKGNQPQHF. The CDR3 DNA reads TGTGCCAGCAGCCAGACAGGGAGAAAGGGCAATCAGCCCCAGCATTTT. This chain joins TRBV7-8 and TRBJ1-5; 7 nucleotides agree with TRBD1. Trimming cost V 5 bases and J 2 bases; bases outside gene matches: 9. The CDR3 loop spans 16 amino acids. CDR1 and CDR2 (germline): SGHVS, FQNEAQ. The full variable domain, with the rest looked up from reference TRBV7-8 and TRBJ1-5, is GAGVSQSPRYKVAKRGQDVALRCDPISGHVSLFWYQQALGQGPEFLTYFQNEAQLDKSGLPSDRFFAERPEGSVSTLKIQRTQQEDSAVYLCASSQTGRKGNQPQHFGDGTRLSIL.

The chain couples TRBV10-3 to TRBJ2-7, with D perhaps TRBD1 (6 bases). Looked up from germline, CDR1 is ENHRY and CDR2 is SYGVKD. The CDR3 has 14 residues. V lost 6 bases and J 6 bases, leaving 18 bases between the germline ends. The CDR3 protein is CAIRPGTILLEQYF. CDR3 in DNA: TGTGCCATCAGGCCCGGGACAATCCTCCTCGAGCAGTACTTC.

This clonotype was found a few times. The rearrangement uses TRBV5-1 and TRBJ1-1, with D possibly TRBD1 on 5 matching bases. The germline V gene encodes CDR1 SGHRS and CDR2 YFSETQ. Trimming cost V 5 bases and J 4 bases, with 21 bases left between them. The CDR3 runs to 16 residues. The CDR3 bases are TGCGCCAGCAGTCCCCCCCGGGGGAATGGGATCACTGAAGCTTTCTTT. This translates into CASSPPRGNGITEAFF.

V and J are TRBV7-9 and TRBJ1-5; D gene ambiguous. Germline V gives CDR1 SEHNR, CDR2 FQNEAQ (reference sequence). The V end lost 1 base, the J end lost 13 bases, and 11 bases lay between the germline ends. The CDR3 runs to 12 residues. CDR3 residues: CASSLGNHPQHF. CDR3 coding DNA: TGTGCCAGCAGCTTAGGCAATCATCCTCAGCATTTT.

This clonotype has just a few counts. This rearrangement joins TRBV18 to TRBJ1-1, with 7 bases aligning to TRBD1. This CDR3 spans 14 amino acids. Germline CDR1 and CDR2: KGHSH and LQKENI. The V and J ends lost 3 bases and 8 bases, in that order; junction bases with no gene match: 9. CDR3 sequence (DNA): TGTGCCAGCTCACCTTACACAGGGGTTATAGAAGCTTTCTTT. It yields the protein CASSPYTGVIEAFF.

This clonotype showed up just a few times. The chain carries TRBV28 and TRBJ2-5; D tentatively reads TRBD1 or TRBD2 (5 bases each). The CDR3 is made up of 15 amino acids. Trimming left V 6 bases short and J 1 base short, with 15 bases between. CDR1 and CDR2 (germline): MDHEN, SYDVKM. In nucleotides, the CDR3 is TGTGCCAGCAGCTTCCCTATGAGGGGCCAAGAGACCCAGTACTTC. It codes for CASSFPMRGQETQYF.

The chain couples TRBV7-6 to TRBJ2-1, with 7 positions matching TRBD2. V lost 1 base, J lost 0 bases, and 15 bases stayed unmatched. Per the germline V gene, CDR1 is SGHVS and CDR2 is FNYEAQ. This CDR3 comprises 20 residues. CDR3 residues: CASSLELLAEASASYNEQFF. DNA for the CDR3: TGTGCCAGCAGCTTAGAACTCCTAGCGGAAGCCTCGGCCTCCTACAATGAGCAGTTCTTC. Variable domain in full (rest from reference TRBV7-6 and TRBJ2-1): GAGVSQSPRYKVTKRGQDVALRCDPISGHVSLYWYRQALGQGPEFLTYFNYEAQQDKSGLPNDRFSAERPEGSISTLTIQRTEQRDSAMYRCASSLELLAEASASYNEQFFGPGTRLTVL.

The chain couples TRBV5-6 to TRBJ2-5; 8 bases map to TRBD1. The germline gives CDR1 SGHDT, CDR2 YYEEEE. The V segment lost 0 bases and the J segment 5 bases; nucleotides outside the gene matches: 6. The CDR3 consists of 15 residues. The CDR3 is CASSLVQGVVETQYF. CDR3 bases: TGTGCCAGCAGCTTGGTACAGGGGGTGGTGGAGACCCAGTACTTC.

This clonotype has more than one count but fewer than ten. V usage is TRBV7-9 and J usage is TRBJ2-5, with a possible D match to TRBD2 (6 bases). The CDR3 runs to 14 residues. The germline V gene has CDR1 SEHNR and CDR2 FQNEAQ (reference sequence). Between the trimmed V and J ends, which lost 5 bases and 4 bases, there was a span of 14 bases. CDR3 sequence reads: CASSPGTAAETQYF. In nucleotides, the CDR3 is TGTGCCAGCAGCCCCGGGACTGCAGCAGAGACCCAGTACTTC. Full variable domain (outside the CDR3, taken from reference TRBV7-9 and TRBJ2-5): DTGVSQNPRHKITKRGQNVTFRCDPISEHNRLYWYRQTLGQGPEFLTYFQNEAQLEKSRLLSDRFSAERPKGSFSTLEIQRTEQGDSAMYLCASSPGTAAETQYFGPGTRLLVL.